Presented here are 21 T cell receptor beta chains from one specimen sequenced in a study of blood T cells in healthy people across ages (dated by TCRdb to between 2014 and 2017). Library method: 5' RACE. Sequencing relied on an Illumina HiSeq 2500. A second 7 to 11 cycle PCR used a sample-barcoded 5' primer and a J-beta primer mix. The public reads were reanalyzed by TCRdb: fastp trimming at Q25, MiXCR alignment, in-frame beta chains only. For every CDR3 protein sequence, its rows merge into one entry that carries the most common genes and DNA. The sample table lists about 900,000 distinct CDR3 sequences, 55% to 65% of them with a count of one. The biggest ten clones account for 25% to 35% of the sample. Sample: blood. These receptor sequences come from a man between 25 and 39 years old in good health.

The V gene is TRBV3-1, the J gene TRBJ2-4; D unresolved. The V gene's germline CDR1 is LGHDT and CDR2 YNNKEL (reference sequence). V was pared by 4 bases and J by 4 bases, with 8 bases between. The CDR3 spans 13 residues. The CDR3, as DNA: TGTGCCAGCAGCCCAGAGTCTAAAAACATTCAGTACTTC. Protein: CASSPESKNIQYF.

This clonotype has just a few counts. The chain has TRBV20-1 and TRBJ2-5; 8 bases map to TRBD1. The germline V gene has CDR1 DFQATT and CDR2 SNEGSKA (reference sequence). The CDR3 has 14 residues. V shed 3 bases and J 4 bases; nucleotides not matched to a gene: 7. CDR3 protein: CSASPQGARETQYF. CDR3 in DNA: TGCAGTGCTAGCCCCCAGGGGGCCCGAGAGACCCAGTACTTC.

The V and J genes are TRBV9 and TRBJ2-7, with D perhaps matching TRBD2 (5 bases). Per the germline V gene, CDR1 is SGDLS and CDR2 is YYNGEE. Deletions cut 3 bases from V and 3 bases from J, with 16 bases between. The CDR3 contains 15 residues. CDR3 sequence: CASSEMGSGIYEQYF. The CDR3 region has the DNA TGTGCCAGCAGCGAAATGGGATCGGGGATCTACGAGCAGTACTTC.

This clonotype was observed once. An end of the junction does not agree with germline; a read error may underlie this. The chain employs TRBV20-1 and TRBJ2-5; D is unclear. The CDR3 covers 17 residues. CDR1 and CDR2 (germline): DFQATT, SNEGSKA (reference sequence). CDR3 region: CSAREEKADRYQGTQYF. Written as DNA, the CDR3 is TGCAGTGCTAGAGAGGAGAAGGCAGATAGGTACCAAGGGACCCAGTACTTC.

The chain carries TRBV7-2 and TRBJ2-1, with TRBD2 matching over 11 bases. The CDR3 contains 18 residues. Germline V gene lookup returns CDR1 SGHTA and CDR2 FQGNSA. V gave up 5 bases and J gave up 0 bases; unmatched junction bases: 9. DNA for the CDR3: TGTGCCAGCAGCATCACCGGGACTAGCGGCAGCTCCTACAATGAGCAGTTCTTC. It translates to CASSITGTSGSSYNEQFF.

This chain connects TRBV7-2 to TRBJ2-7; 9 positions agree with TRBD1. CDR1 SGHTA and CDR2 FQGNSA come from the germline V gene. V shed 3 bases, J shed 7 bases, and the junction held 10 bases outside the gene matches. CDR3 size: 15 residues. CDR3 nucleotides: TGTGCCAGCAGCTTTACCGGGACAGGGACTTGGGAGCAGTACTTC. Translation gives CASSFTGTGTWEQYF.

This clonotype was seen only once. CDR3 protein: CASSQVAGASYEQYF. DNA for the CDR3: TGTGCCAGCAGCCAAGTCGCGGGGGCCTCCTACGAGCAGTACTTC. The chain recombines TRBV3-1 with TRBJ2-7; the D gene is possibly TRBD2 (7 bases). The V and J ends lost 1 base and 0 bases respectively, with 10 bases between them. This CDR3 comprises 15 residues. Germline CDR1 and CDR2: LGHDT and YNNKEL (reference sequence).

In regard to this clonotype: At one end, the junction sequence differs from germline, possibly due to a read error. CDR3 nucleotide sequence: TGTGCCAGCAGTTTAACCCCAGGCACTGAAGCTTTCTTT. This gives the protein CASSLTPGTEAFF. The genes are TRBV7-3 and TRBJ1-1; D is undetermined. The CDR3 loop spans 13 amino acids. Per germline, CDR1 SGHTA and CDR2 FQGTGA.

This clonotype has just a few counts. Here the CDR3 DNA reads TGCAGTGCTCGGTCCGGGACAGGTAGCTCCTACGAGCAGTACTTC. Its protein product is CSARSGTGSSYEQYF. This rearrangement joins TRBV20-1 to TRBJ2-7, with 8 bases fitting TRBD1. The germline V gene has CDR1 DFQATT and CDR2 SNEGSKA (reference sequence). The CDR3 sequence is 15 residues long. The V and J ends lost 5 bases and 0 bases, in that order; junction bases with no gene match: 9.

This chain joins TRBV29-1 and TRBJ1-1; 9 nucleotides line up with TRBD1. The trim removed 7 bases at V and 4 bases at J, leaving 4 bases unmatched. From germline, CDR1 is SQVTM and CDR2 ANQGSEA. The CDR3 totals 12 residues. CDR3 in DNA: TGCAGCGCTGCGGACAGGGGCACTGAAGCTTTCTTT. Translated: CSAADRGTEAFF. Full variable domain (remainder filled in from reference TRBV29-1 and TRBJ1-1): SAVISQKPSRDICQRGTSLTIQCQVDSQVTMMFWYRQQPGQSLTLIATANQGSEATYESGFVIDKFPISRPNLTFSTLTVSNMSPEDSSIYLCSAADRGTEAFFGQGTRLTVV.

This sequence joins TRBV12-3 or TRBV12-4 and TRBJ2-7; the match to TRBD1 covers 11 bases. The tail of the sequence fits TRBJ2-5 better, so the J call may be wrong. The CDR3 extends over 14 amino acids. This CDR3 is CASSLRTGGETQYF. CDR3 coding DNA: TGTGCCAGCAGTTTACGGACAGGGGGCGAGACCCAGTACTTC.

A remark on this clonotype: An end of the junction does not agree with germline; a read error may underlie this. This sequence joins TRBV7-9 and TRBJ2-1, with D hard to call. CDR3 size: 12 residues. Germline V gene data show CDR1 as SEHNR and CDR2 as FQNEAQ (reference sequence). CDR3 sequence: CANSSLGNEQFF. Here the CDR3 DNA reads TGTGCCAACAGCTCTCTGGGCAATGAGCAGTTCTTC.

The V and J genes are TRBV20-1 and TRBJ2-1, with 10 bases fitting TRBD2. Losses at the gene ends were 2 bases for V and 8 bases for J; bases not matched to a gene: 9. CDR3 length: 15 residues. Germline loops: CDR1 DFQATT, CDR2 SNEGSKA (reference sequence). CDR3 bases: TGCAGTGCTAGACAGAGCGGGGGGGCGAAGCATGAGCAGTTCTTC. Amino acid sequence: CSARQSGGAKHEQFF.

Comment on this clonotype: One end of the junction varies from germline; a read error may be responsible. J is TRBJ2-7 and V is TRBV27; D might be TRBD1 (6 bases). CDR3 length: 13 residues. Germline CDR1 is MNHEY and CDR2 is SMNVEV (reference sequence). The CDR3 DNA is TGTGCCAACAGTTGGGGGCAGACCTACGAGCAGTACTTC. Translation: CANSWGQTYEQYF.

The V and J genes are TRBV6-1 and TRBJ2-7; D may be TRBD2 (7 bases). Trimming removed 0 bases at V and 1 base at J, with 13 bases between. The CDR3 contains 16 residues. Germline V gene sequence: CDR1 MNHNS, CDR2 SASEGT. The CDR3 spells CASSEAQGGGSYEQYF. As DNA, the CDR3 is TGTGCCAGCAGTGAAGCGCAGGGAGGGGGGTCCTACGAGCAGTACTTC.

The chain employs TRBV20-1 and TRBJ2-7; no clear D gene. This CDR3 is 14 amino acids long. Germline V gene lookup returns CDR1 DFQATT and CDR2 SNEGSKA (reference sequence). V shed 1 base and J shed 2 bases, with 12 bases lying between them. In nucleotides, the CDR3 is TGCAGTGCTAGAGTACAGACAAGGGCCTACGAGCAGTACTTC. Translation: CSARVQTRAYEQYF.

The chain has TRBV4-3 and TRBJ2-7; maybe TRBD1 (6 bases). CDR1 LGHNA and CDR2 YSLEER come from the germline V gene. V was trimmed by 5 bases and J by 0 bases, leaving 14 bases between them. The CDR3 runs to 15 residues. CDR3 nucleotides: TGCGCCAGCAGCAACCGGGACATCGACTCCTACGAGCAGTACTTC. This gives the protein CASSNRDIDSYEQYF.

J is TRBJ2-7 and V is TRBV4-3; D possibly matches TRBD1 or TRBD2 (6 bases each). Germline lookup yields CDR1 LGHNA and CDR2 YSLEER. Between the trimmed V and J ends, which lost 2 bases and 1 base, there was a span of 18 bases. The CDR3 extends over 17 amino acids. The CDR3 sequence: CASSQIKGGRRSYEQYF. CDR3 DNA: TGCGCCAGCAGCCAAATCAAGGGGGGCAGGAGGTCCTACGAGCAGTACTTC.

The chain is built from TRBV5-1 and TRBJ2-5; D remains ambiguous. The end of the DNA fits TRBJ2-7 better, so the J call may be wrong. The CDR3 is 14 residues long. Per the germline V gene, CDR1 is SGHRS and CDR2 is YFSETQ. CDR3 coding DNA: TGCGCCAGCAGCTTGGTAGGCCCGGCGTACGAGCAGTACTTC. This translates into CASSLVGPAYEQYF.

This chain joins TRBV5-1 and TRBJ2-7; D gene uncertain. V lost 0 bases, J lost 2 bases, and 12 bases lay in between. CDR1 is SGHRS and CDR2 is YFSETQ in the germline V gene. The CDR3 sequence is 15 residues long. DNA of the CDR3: TGCGCCAGCAGCTTGGTAGCTCCCTCGACCTACGAGCAGTACTTC. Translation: CASSLVAPSTYEQYF.

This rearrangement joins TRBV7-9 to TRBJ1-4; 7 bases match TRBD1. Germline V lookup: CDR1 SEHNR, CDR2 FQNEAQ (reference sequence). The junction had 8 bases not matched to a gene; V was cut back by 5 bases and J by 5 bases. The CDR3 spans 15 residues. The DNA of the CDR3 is TGTGCCAGCAGCGAACAGGGGTCTTCAAATGAAAAACTGTTTTTT. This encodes CASSEQGSSNEKLFF.